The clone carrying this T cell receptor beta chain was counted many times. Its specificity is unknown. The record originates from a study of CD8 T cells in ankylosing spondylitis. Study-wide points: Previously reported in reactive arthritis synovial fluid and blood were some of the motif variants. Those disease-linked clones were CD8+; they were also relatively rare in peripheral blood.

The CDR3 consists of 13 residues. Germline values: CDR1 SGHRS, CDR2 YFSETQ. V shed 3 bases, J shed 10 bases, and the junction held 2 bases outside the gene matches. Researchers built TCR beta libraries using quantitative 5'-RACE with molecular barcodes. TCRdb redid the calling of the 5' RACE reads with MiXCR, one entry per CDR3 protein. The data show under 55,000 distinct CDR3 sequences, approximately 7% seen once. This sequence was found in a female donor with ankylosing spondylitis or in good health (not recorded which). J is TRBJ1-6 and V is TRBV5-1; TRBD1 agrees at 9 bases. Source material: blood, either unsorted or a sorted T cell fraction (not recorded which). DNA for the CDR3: TGCGCCAGCAGCTGGGGACAGGGATCACCCCTCCACTTT. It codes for CASSWGQGSPLHF.